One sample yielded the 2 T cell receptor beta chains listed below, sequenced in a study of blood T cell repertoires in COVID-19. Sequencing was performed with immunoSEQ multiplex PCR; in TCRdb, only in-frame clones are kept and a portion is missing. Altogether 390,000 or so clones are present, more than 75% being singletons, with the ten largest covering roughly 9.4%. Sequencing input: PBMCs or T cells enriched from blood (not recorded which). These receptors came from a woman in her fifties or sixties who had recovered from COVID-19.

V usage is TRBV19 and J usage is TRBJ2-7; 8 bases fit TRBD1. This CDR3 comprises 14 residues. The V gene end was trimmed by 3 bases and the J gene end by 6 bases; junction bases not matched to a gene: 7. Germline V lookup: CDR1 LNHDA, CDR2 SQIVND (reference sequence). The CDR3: CASSMGQGASEQYF. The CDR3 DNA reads TGTGCCAGTAGTATGGGGCAGGGGGCTAGCGAGCAGTACTTC.

The chain's CDR3 is CASSQVQSGTGELFF. For the CDR3, the DNA is TGTGCCAGCAGCCAAGTTCAGTCGGGCACCGGGGAGCTGTTTTTT. The V gene is TRBV3-1 (or the pseudogene TRBV3-2), the J gene TRBJ2-2, with D uncertain. CDR3 length: 15 residues. The V and J ends lost 1 base and 4 bases respectively, with 10 bases between them. In germline, CDR1 is LGHDT, CDR2 YNNKEL (reference sequence).